This T cell receptor beta chain was captured in a study of early stage breast cancer tumors. Comments on this clone: Antigen unknown.

Sequenced by immunoSEQ multiplex PCR; TCRdb stores in-frame clones only, minus some. Of 30,000 or so clones detected, around 70% appear once; the ten largest clones hold roughly 33%. Notes on the study in general: Comparing each tissue with blood distinguished tumor from normal in about 85% of the 16 patients.

With V trimmed by 6 bases and J by 2 bases, 1 base remained unmatched. The CDR3 has 13 residues. CDR1 and CDR2 (germline): SQVTM, ANQGSEA. The sample taken for sequencing was blood. The sequence was collected from a person aged 50-59 years with breast cancer. This rearrangement joins TRBV29-1 to TRBJ1-4; 9 bases fit TRBD1. CDR3 sequence (DNA): TGCAGCGTCACAGGGGGCACTAATGAAAAACTGTTTTTT. Protein product: CSVTGGTNEKLFF.